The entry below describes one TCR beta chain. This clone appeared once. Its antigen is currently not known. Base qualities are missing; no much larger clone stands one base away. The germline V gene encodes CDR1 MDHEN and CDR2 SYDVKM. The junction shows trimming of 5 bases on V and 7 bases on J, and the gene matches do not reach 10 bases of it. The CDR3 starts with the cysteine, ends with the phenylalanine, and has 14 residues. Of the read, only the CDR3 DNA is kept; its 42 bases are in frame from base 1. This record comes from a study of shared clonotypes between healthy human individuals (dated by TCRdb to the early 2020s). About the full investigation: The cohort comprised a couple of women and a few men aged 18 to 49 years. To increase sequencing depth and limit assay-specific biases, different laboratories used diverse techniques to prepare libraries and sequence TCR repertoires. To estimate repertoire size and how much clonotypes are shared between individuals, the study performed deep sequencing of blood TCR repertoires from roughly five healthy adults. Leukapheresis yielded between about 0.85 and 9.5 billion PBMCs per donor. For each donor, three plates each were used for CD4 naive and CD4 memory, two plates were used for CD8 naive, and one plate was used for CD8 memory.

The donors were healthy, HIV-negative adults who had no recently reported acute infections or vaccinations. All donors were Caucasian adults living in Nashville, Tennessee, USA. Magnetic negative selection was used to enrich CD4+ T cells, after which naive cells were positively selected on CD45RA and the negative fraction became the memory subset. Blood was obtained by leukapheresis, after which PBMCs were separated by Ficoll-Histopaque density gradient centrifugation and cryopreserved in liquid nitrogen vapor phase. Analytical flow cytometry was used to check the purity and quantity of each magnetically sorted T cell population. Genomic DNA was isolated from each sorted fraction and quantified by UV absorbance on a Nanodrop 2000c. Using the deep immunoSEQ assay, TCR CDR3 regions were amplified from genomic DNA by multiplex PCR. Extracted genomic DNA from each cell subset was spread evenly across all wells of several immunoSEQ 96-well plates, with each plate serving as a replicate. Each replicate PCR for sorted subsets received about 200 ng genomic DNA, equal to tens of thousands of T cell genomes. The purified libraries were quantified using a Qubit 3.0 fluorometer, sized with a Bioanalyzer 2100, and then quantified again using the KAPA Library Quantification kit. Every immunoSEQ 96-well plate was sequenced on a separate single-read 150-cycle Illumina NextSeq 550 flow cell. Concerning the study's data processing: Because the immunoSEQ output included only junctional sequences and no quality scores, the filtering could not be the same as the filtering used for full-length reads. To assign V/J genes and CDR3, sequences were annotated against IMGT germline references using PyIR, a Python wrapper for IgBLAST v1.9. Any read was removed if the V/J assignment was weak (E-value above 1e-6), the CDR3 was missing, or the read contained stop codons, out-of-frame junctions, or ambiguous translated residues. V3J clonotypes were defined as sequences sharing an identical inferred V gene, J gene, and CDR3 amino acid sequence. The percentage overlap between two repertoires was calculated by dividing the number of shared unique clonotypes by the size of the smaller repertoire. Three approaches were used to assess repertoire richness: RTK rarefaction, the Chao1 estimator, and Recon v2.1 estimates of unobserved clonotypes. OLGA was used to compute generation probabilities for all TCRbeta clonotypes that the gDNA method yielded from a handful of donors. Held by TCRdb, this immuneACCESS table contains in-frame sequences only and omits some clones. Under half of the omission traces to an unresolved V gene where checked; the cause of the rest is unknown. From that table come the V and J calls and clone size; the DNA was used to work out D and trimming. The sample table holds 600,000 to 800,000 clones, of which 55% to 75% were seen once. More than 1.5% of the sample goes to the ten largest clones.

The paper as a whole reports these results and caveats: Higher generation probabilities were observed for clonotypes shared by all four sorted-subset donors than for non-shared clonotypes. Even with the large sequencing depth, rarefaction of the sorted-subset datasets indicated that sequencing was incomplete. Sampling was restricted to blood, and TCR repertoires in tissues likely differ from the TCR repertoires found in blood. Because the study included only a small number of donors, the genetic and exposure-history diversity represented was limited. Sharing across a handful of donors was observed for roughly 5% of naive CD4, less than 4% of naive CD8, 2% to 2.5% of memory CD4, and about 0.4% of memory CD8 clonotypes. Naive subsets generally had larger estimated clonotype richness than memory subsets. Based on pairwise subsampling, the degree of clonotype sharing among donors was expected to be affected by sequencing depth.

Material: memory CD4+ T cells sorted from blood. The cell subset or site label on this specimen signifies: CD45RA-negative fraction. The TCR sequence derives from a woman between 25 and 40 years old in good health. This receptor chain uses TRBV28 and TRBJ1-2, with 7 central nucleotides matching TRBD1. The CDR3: CASSPGETGFGYTF. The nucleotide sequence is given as TGTGCCAGCAGTCCAGGCGAGACAGGGTTTGGCTACACCTTC.